Listed here are 28 T cell receptor beta chains from one sample, sequenced in a study of OX40 agonist ivuxolimab in advanced cancers. Method: immunoSEQ multiplex PCR; TCRdb's copy keeps in-frame clones and lacks some. The sample holds roughly 48,000 clones, about 87% seen once. The sequencing used CD4+ or CD8+ T cells sorted from blood, collected in a trial of the OX40 agonist ivuxolimab. The receptors were sampled from an adult with an advanced solid tumor such as melanoma, head and neck, liver or kidney cancer.

The table lists this clone with many counts. The V gene is TRBV4-3, the J gene TRBJ2-2, with TRBD2 matching 8 bases. Germline CDR1 LGHNA, CDR2 YSLEER. The V gene end was trimmed by 2 bases and the J gene end by 4 bases; junction bases not matched to a gene: 6. CDR3 length: 16 residues. The DNA for the CDR3 is TGCGCCAGCAGCCAAAATCTAGCGGGCATCACCGGGGAGCTGTTTTTT. As protein: CASSQNLAGITGELFF.

The chain joins TRBV6-6 to TRBJ1-5; 10 bases match TRBD1. This CDR3 contains 15 residues. Germline values: CDR1 MNHNY, CDR2 SVGAGI (reference sequence). J lost 5 bases, V lost 2 bases, and 3 bases had no gene match. CDR3 bases: TGTGCCAGCAGTTACAGTGGGACAGGGGATCAGCCCCAGCATTTT. It yields the protein CASSYSGTGDQPQHF.

The DNA of the CDR3 is TGTGCCAGCAGCCCAAATGACGGACTTACCCCCGGCACAGATACGCAGTATTTT. Its translation: CASSPNDGLTPGTDTQYF. V gene TRBV9 combines with J gene TRBJ2-3; D is possibly TRBD2 (5 bases). The V end lost 4 bases, the J end lost 1 base, and 22 bases lay between the germline ends. Germline V gives CDR1 SGDLS, CDR2 YYNGEE. This CDR3 is built from 18 residues.

The table lists this clone with a few counts. The chain uses TRBV27 and TRBJ1-4; D unresolved. The CDR3 has 12 residues. In germline, CDR1 is MNHEY, CDR2 SMNVEV (reference sequence). Trimming shortened V by 6 bases and J by 1 base, and 3 bases separated the two germline ends. The CDR3 bases are TGTGCCAGCAGCAAAACTAATGAAAAACTGTTTTTT. It translates to CASSKTNEKLFF. Together with reference TRBV27 and TRBJ1-4, the CDR3 gives the full variable domain: EAQVTQNPRYLITVTGKKLTVTCSQNMNHEYMSWYRQDPGLGLRQIYYSMNVEVTDKGDVPEGYKVSRKEKRNFPLILESPSPNQTSLYFCASSKTNEKLFFGSGTQLSVL.

V gene TRBV7-9 combines with J gene TRBJ2-5; D uncertain. The CDR3 sequence is 12 residues long. The germline gives CDR1 SEHNR, CDR2 FQNEAQ (reference sequence). Trimming took 1 base from V and 5 from J, leaving 5 bases between them. The DNA of the CDR3 is TGTGCCAGCAGCTTAGTAGGGGAGACCCAGTACTTC. Its protein product is CASSLVGETQYF.

The chain joins TRBV7-8 to TRBJ1-2; D gene unclear. The CDR3 consists of 13 residues. Per the germline V gene, CDR1 is SGHVS and CDR2 is FQNEAQ. With 3 bases removed from V and 2 bases from J, the gap between germline ends came to 7 bases. CDR3 in amino acids: CASSFYGNYGYTF. CDR3 DNA sequence: TGTGCCAGCAGCTTTTATGGGAACTATGGCTACACCTTC. Combining the CDR3 with reference TRBV7-8 and TRBJ1-2 gives the whole variable domain GAGVSQSPRYKVAKRGQDVALRCDPISGHVSLFWYQQALGQGPEFLTYFQNEAQLDKSGLPSDRFFAERPEGSVSTLKIQRTQQEDSAVYLCASSFYGNYGYTFGSGTRLTVV.

The CDR3 loop reads CASSLSSGTGETQYF. The CDR3 region has the DNA TGTGCCAGCAGCTTAAGTTCCGGGACAGGAGAGACCCAGTACTTC. The chain has TRBV7-6 and TRBJ2-5; 8 positions match TRBD1. The germline V gene has CDR1 SGHVS and CDR2 FNYEAQ. V shed 2 bases and J 4 bases; nucleotides not matched to a gene: 6. This CDR3 contains 15 residues.

To note about this clone: Germline and junction disagree at one end, which may indicate a read error. The chain combines TRBV10-3 with TRBJ2-1; D is undetermined. CDR3 size: 11 residues. The germline V gene encodes CDR1 ENHRY and CDR2 SYGVKD. CDR3 nucleotides: TGTGCCATCGGTGACCGTCTTGAGCAGTTCTTC. Translation: CAIGDRLEQFF.

The gene calls are TRBV9 and TRBJ2-2, with D perhaps matching TRBD1 or TRBD2 (6 bases each). This CDR3 has 16 amino acids. Germline V gene sequence: CDR1 SGDLS, CDR2 YYNGEE. Trimming shortened V by 4 bases and J by 4 bases, and 17 bases separated the two germline ends. Here the CDR3 DNA reads TGTGCCAGCAGCCTAGGTTGGGGGGCCCTCACCGGGGAGCTGTTTTTT. Its translation: CASSLGWGALTGELFF.

This chain uses TRBV19 with TRBJ2-1, with 12 bases fitting TRBD2. The CDR3 is 16 amino acids. The J segment lost 1 base and the V segment lost 5 bases, leaving 3 bases of the junction unmatched. Germline-derived CDR1 and CDR2 are LNHDA and SQIVND (reference sequence). The CDR3 DNA sequence: TGTGCCAGTAGTGTCCTAGCGGGAGGGTCCTACAATGAGCAGTTCTTC. The encoded protein is CASSVLAGGSYNEQFF.

This chain links TRBV4-3 with TRBJ2-1, with 9 bases fitting TRBD2. J gave up 8 bases and V 4 bases, and 6 bases lay outside the gene matches. Germline V gene sequence: CDR1 LGHNA, CDR2 YSLEER. This CDR3 has 14 amino acids. This chain's CDR3 is CASSPRVAGDEQFF. The CDR3 bases are TGCGCCAGCAGCCCCCGGGTAGCGGGAGATGAGCAGTTCTTC.

J is TRBJ1-4 and V is TRBV7-2; D uncertain. CDR3 length equals 16 residues. The V gene's germline CDR1 is SGHTA and CDR2 FQGNSA. V was pared by 2 bases and J by 0 bases, with 10 bases between. CDR3 DNA: TGTGCCAGCAGCTTACCCTCAATCGCAACTAATGAAAAACTGTTTTTT. Its protein product is CASSLPSIATNEKLFF.

J is TRBJ1-2 and V is TRBV25-1; D is possibly TRBD1 (5 bases). The germline V gene encodes CDR1 MGHDK and CDR2 SYGVNS. The V end lost 2 bases, the J end lost 7 bases, and 8 bases lay between the germline ends. The CDR3 runs 12 residues. CDR3 sequence (DNA): TGTGCCAGCAGTGAAGGCAGGGTTGGCTACACCTTC. It is translated as CASSEGRVGYTF.

This chain joins TRBV4-1 and TRBJ1-2; D remains ambiguous. In germline, CDR1 is MGHRA, CDR2 YSYEKL. Trimming took 0 bases from V and 7 from J, leaving 9 bases between them. The CDR3 runs to 13 residues. The CDR3 DNA reads TGCGCCAGCAGCCAAGAGACCTGGGGTGGCTACACCTTC. Protein sequence: CASSQETWGGYTF.

V and J are TRBV27 and TRBJ2-1; maybe TRBD2 (6 bases). V lost 11 bases and J 4 bases, leaving 9 bases between the germline ends. From germline, CDR1 is MNHEY and CDR2 SMNVEV (reference sequence). The length of the CDR3 is 11 residues. The CDR3 bases are TGTGCCTCCGGGGGATACAATGAGCAGTTCTTC. Protein sequence: CASGGYNEQFF.

The chain is built from TRBV6-5 and TRBJ1-1; D is ambiguous. V dropped 0 bases and J dropped 0 bases, with 8 bases sitting between them. The CDR3 runs 15 residues. The V gene's germline CDR1 is MNHEY and CDR2 SVGAGI. The CDR3 DNA reads as TGTGCCAGCAGTTACTCAGGAAGAATGAACACTGAAGCTTTCTTT. This gives the protein CASSYSGRMNTEAFF.

The rearrangement uses TRBV6-5 and TRBJ2-3; D unclear. CDR3 length: 12 amino acids. The germline gives CDR1 MNHEY, CDR2 SVGAGI. The V end lost 0 bases, the J end lost 5 bases, and 3 bases lay between the germline ends. The CDR3 DNA reads TGTGCCAGCAGTTACTCCGGAGATACGCAGTATTTT. As protein: CASSYSGDTQYF.

This chain joins TRBV19 and TRBJ1-3; D unresolved. The germline V gene has CDR1 LNHDA and CDR2 SQIVND (reference sequence). This CDR3 spans 12 amino acids. With 5 bases removed from V and 8 bases from J, the gap between germline ends came to 10 bases. Here the CDR3 reads CASSWTSYTIYF. CDR3 sequence (DNA): TGTGCCAGTAGTTGGACGTCCTACACCATATATTTT.

The chain is built from TRBV18 and TRBJ1-2; no clear D. Trimming took 3 bases from V and 6 from J, leaving 26 bases between them. Germline V lookup: CDR1 KGHSH, CDR2 LQKENI. This CDR3 has 18 residues. This CDR3 is CASSPRQRTLALFDGYTF. DNA for the CDR3: TGTGCCAGCTCACCCCGCCAACGAACCCTGGCGTTATTTGATGGCTACACCTTC.

This clone counts as medium-sized. The chain carries TRBV9 and TRBJ1-4; 9 bases match TRBD1. V shed 4 bases and J 0 bases; nucleotides not matched to a gene: 7. Germline CDR1 SGDLS, CDR2 YYNGEE. The CDR3 is 17 amino acids. CDR3 protein: CASSPRTGVATNEKLFF. As DNA, the CDR3 is TGTGCCAGCAGCCCGCGGACAGGGGTGGCAACTAATGAAAAACTGTTTTTT.

This rearrangement joins TRBV4-1 to TRBJ2-7; perhaps TRBD1 as D (6 bases). Germline assignment: CDR1 MGHRA and CDR2 YSYEKL. V was shortened by 4 bases and J by 2 bases, with 15 bases between the two germline ends. The CDR3 is 15 amino acids. The CDR3 nucleotides read TGCGCCAGCAGCCCTTCCGGACAGTTCACCTACGAGCAGTACTTC. This translates into CASSPSGQFTYEQYF.

The chain links TRBV11-3 to TRBJ1-2, with TRBD1 as a possible D gene (6 bases). CDR1 and CDR2 (germline): SGHNT, YENEEA. Trimming took off 5 bases at V and 8 bases at J, with 12 bases between the two ends. The CDR3 is 12 residues long. CDR3 sequence reads: CASSPRQAGYTF. CDR3 DNA: TGTGCCAGCAGCCCTAGACAGGCGGGCTACACCTTC.

In DNA form, the CDR3 reads TGTGCCAGCTGGGGTGCCACCGGGGAGCTGTTTTTT. This translates into CASWGATGELFF. J is TRBJ2-2 and V is TRBV13, with unresolved D. Germline loops: CDR1 PRHDT, CDR2 FYEKMQ (reference sequence). The CDR3 is 12 residues long. Trimming cost V 8 bases and J 4 bases, with 8 bases left between them. Based on the CDR3 plus reference TRBV13 and TRBJ2-2, the full variable domain is AAGVIQSPRHLIKEKRETATLKCYPIPRHDTVYWYQQGPGQDPQFLISFYEKMQSDKGSIPDRFSAQQFSDYHSELNMSSLELGDSALYFCASWGATGELFFGEGSRLTVL.

This clone was observed a single time. This chain connects TRBV28 to TRBJ1-1, with a tentative D call TRBD1 (5 bases). Trimming cost V 7 bases and J 0 bases, with 12 bases left between them. Germline CDR1 reads MDHEN; CDR2 reads SYDVKM. CDR3 size: 14 residues. The CDR3 spells CASTGGGVNTEAFF. CDR3 sequence (DNA): TGTGCCAGCACCGGTGGGGGGGTGAACACTGAAGCTTTCTTT.

The V gene is TRBV27, the J gene TRBJ2-3, with 10 bases identical to TRBD1. This CDR3 has 16 amino acids. After removal of 5 bases from V and 4 bases from J, the junction contained 9 bases not matched to a gene. Germline V CDR1 and CDR2: MNHEY, SMNVEV (reference sequence). CDR3 protein: CASSPLPTGGPDTQYF. The DNA of the CDR3 is TGTGCCAGCAGTCCTCTTCCGACAGGGGGCCCAGATACGCAGTATTTT.

V gene TRBV29-1 combines with J gene TRBJ2-5; TRBD2 agrees at 7 bases. The J segment lost 3 bases and the V segment lost 7 bases, leaving 5 bases of the junction unmatched. This CDR3 comprises 12 residues. CDR1 is SQVTM, CDR2 ANQGSEA, per germline. The CDR3 here is CSAVGGKETQYF. In DNA form, the CDR3 reads TGCAGCGCCGTCGGGGGGAAAGAGACCCAGTACTTC. The entire variable domain, with the rest obtained from reference TRBV29-1 and TRBJ2-5, is as follows: SAVISQKPSRDICQRGTSLTIQCQVDSQVTMMFWYRQQPGQSLTLIATANQGSEATYESGFVIDKFPISRPNLTFSTLTVSNMSPEDSSIYLCSAVGGKETQYFGPGTRLLVL.

The chain combines TRBV28 with TRBJ2-7, with D uncertain. This CDR3 contains 12 residues. V lost 6 bases to trimming and J lost 0 bases, with 6 bases between them. Germline CDR1 MDHEN, CDR2 SYDVKM. CDR3 loop: CASSRLSYEQYF. CDR3 in DNA: TGTGCCAGCAGCAGGCTCTCCTACGAGCAGTACTTC.

J is TRBJ1-4 and V is TRBV5-1; D is possibly TRBD1 (6 bases). With 3 bases removed from V and 1 base from J, the gap between germline ends came to 10 bases. This CDR3 comprises 15 residues. Germline V gives CDR1 SGHRS, CDR2 YFSETQ. The CDR3 protein is CASSSFRGTNEKLFF. In nucleotides, the CDR3 is TGCGCCAGCAGCTCCTTCAGGGGAACTAATGAAAAACTGTTTTTT.